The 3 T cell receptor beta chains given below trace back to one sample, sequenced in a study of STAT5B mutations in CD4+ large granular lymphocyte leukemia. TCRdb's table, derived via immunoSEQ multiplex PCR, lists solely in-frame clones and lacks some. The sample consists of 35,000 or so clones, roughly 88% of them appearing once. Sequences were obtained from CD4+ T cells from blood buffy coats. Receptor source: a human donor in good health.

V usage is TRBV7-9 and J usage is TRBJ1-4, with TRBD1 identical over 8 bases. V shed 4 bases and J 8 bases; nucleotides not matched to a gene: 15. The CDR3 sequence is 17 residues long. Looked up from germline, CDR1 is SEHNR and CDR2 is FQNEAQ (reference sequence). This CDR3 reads CASSSRLKDRVGEKLFF. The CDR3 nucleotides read TGTGCCAGCAGCTCAAGACTCAAGGACAGGGTGGGAGAAAAACTGTTTTTT.

CDR3 amino acids: CASSRPSLAAYEQYF. The CDR3 region has the DNA TGTGCCAGCAGCCGACCTTCACTAGCAGCTTACGAGCAGTACTTC. This chain uses TRBV7-2 with TRBJ2-7, with a possible D match to TRBD2 (6 bases). CDR1 is SGHTA and CDR2 is FQGNSA in the germline V gene. Trimming took off 5 bases at V and 4 bases at J, with 18 bases between the two ends. This CDR3 contains 15 residues. Full variable domain (remainder filled in from reference TRBV7-2 and TRBJ2-7): GAGVSQSPSNKVTEKGKDVELRCDPISGHTALYWYRQSLGQGLEFLIYFQGNSAPDKSGLPSDRFSAERTGGSVSTLTIQRTQQEDSAVYLCASSRPSLAAYEQYFGPGTRLTVT.

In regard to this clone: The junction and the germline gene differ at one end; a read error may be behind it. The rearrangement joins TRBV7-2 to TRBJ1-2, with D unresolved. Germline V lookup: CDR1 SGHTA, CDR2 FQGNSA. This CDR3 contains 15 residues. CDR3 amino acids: CASSLATTGRYGYTF. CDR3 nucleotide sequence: TGTGCCAGCAGCCTAGCGACCACGGGCCGCTATGGCTACACCTTC.